These 24 T cell receptor beta chains were sequenced from one sample in a study of T cells in Graves' hyperthyroidism and ophthalmopathy (dated by TCRdb to the late 2010s). Library creation used multiplex PCR. The sequencing machine was an Illumina HiSeq 2000. TCR beta CDR3 regions were amplified from RNA transcripts. The TCR CDR3 was subjected to a first round of RT-PCR using the HTBI primer set and the Qiagen OneStep RT-PCR kit. In-frame beta chains were kept once TCRdb had trimmed the public reads at Q25 with fastp and called clones with MiXCR. Rows with a matching CDR3 protein are joined into one entry that keeps the most common DNA and genes. The sample yields a few hundred thousand distinct CDR3 sequences; 18% were counted once. The ten largest clones represent about 45% of the sample. Sequenced sample: blood. The receptor source for this set is a middle-aged man with Graves' hyperthyroidism.

This clonotype was found many times. The rearrangement uses TRBV3-1 and TRBJ1-5; D perhaps matches TRBD1 (5 bases). Germline CDR1 LGHDT, CDR2 YNNKEL (reference sequence). Deletions cut 0 bases from V and 6 bases from J, with 9 bases between. This CDR3 contains 14 residues. The CDR3: CASSQDDGGQPQHF. CDR3 coding DNA: TGTGCCAGCAGCCAAGACGACGGGGGTCAGCCCCAGCATTTT.

The gene calls are TRBV7-3 and TRBJ2-7; D might be TRBD1 or TRBD2, each matching 5 bases. Germline CDR1 and CDR2: SGHTA and FQGTGA. This CDR3 region has 14 residues. Trimming pared 5 bases from V and 1 base from J, leaving 12 bases between. The CDR3 region has the DNA TGTGCCAGCAGCCGGGACGGACTTTCCTACGAGCAGTACTTC. This translates into CASSRDGLSYEQYF.

This clonotype was seen a handful of times. This chain links TRBV18 with TRBJ2-5; 9 nucleotides agree with TRBD1. Looked up from germline, CDR1 is KGHSH and CDR2 is LQKENI. This CDR3 has 14 amino acids. Trimming took 6 bases from V and 5 from J; bases not matched to a gene: 7. For the CDR3, the DNA is TGTGCCAGCTCCCCTACAGGGGGCAAGGAGACCCAGTACTTC. Protein product: CASSPTGGKETQYF.

This clonotype was recorded at least ten times. This chain's CDR3 is CAATGQNKESPLHF. The CDR3 DNA sequence: TGTGCCGCCACGGGACAGAACAAGGAGTCACCCCTCCACTTT. This chain links TRBV10-3 with TRBJ1-6; 7 bases match TRBD1. After removal of 11 bases from V and 10 bases from J, the junction contained 14 bases not matched to a gene. This CDR3 contains 14 residues. Germline loops: CDR1 ENHRY, CDR2 SYGVKD.

This clonotype has ten or more counts. This sequence joins TRBV5-1 and TRBJ2-7; 8 nucleotides line up with TRBD2. CDR1 and CDR2 (germline): SGHRS, YFSETQ. Trimming removed 0 bases from V and 2 bases from J; junction bases left unmatched: 4. This CDR3 spans 15 amino acids. The CDR3 is CASSLAGGGTYEQYF. CDR3 DNA sequence: TGCGCCAGCAGCTTGGCCGGGGGGGGAACCTACGAGCAGTACTTC. The full variable domain, rest sourced from reference TRBV5-1 and TRBJ2-7, is KAGVTQTPRYLIKTRGQQVTLSCSPISGHRSVSWYQQTPGQGLQFLFEYFSETQRNKGNFPGRFSGRQFSNSRSEMNVSTLELGDSALYLCASSLAGGGTYEQYFGPGTRLTVT.

On this clonotype itself: The junction departs from germline at one end; a sequencing error may be responsible. The rearrangement uses TRBV6-5 and TRBJ1-1; D not resolved. Germline V CDR1 and CDR2: MNHEY, SVGAGI. CDR3 length equals 12 residues. CDR3 protein: CASSYRVTGAFF. The CDR3, as DNA: TGTGCCAGCAGTTACAGGGTAACTGGAGCTTTCTTT.

This clonotype was seen at least ten times. The CDR3 nucleotides read TGTGCCAGCAGTTTGGGTGGCACAGGGACTGGAAACACCATATATTTT. Amino acid sequence: CASSLGGTGTGNTIYF. This rearrangement joins TRBV27 to TRBJ1-3, with D perhaps TRBD1 (6 bases). Trimming removed 3 bases at V and 2 bases at J, with 14 bases between. This CDR3 comprises 16 residues. CDR1 and CDR2 (germline): MNHEY, SMNVEV (reference sequence).

This clonotype occurred many times. The chain couples TRBV2 to TRBJ2-1, with 7 bases lining up with TRBD2. CDR3 size: 17 residues. Looked up from germline, CDR1 is SNHLY and CDR2 is FYNNEI. Trimming at V came to 6 bases and at J to 0 bases, leaving 11 bases not matched to a gene. The CDR3: CASSQSLLAASYNEQFF. The CDR3 nucleotides are TGTGCCAGCAGCCAGTCCCTCCTAGCGGCCTCCTACAATGAGCAGTTCTTC.

The table lists this clonotype with a few counts. The V and J genes are TRBV6-2 or TRBV6-3 and TRBJ1-4; TRBD1 is a possible D gene (5 bases). CDR3 length: 16 amino acids. The V end lost 6 bases, the J end lost 0 bases, and 14 bases lay between the germline ends. Germline CDR1 and CDR2: MNHEY and SVGEGT. CDR3 in amino acids: CASSDTSGTTNEKLFF. CDR3 in DNA: TGTGCCAGCAGCGACACATCAGGGACAACTAATGAAAAACTGTTTTTT.

This clonotype was seen many times. This chain joins TRBV7-2 and TRBJ1-4; no clear D gene. The germline CDR1 and CDR2 sequences are SGHTA and FQGNSA. Deletions cut 2 bases from V and 8 bases from J, with 12 bases between. The CDR3 is 14 amino acids. The CDR3 sequence: CASSLLAGREKLFF. DNA of the CDR3: TGTGCCAGCAGCTTATTGGCGGGGAGGGAAAAACTGTTTTTT.

This clonotype showed up many times. The chain combines TRBV28 with TRBJ1-4; D unclear. Trimming removed 6 bases at V and 2 bases at J, with 13 bases between. The CDR3 totals 15 residues. Germline lookup yields CDR1 MDHEN and CDR2 SYDVKM. The DNA of the CDR3 is TGTGCCAGCAGCCAACTCCAGGTTACTAATGAAAAACTGTTTTTT. It is translated as CASSQLQVTNEKLFF.

This clonotype was picked up many times. V gene TRBV10-3 combines with J gene TRBJ1-5; D remains unclear. CDR3 length: 14 amino acids. Trimming stripped 0 bases from V and 3 bases from J, with 6 bases between. CDR1 ENHRY and CDR2 SYGVKD come from the germline V gene. The CDR3 bases are TGTGCCATCAGTGAGTCGATTGACAATCAGCCCCAGCATTTT. It specifies CAISESIDNQPQHF.

This clonotype was observed a few times. This CDR3 reads CATSGPGPAGGPNTGELFF. In DNA, the CDR3 is TGTGCCACCAGTGGCCCAGGGCCAGCGGGGGGGCCTAACACCGGGGAGCTGTTTTTT. The chain carries TRBV24-1 and TRBJ2-2, with TRBD2 matching over 10 bases. Losses at the gene ends were 5 bases for V and 2 bases for J; bases not matched to a gene: 13. The germline V gene has CDR1 KGHDR and CDR2 SFDVKD. The CDR3 extends over 19 amino acids.

This chain uses TRBV12-5 with TRBJ2-3; no clear D gene. Germline V gene lookup returns CDR1 LGHNT and CDR2 FRNRAP. The CDR3 is 14 residues long. The V and J ends lost 3 bases and 3 bases respectively, with 10 bases between them. In DNA, the CDR3 is TGTGCTAGTGGTTTCGGACCCCTGACAGATACGCAGTATTTT. This sequence encodes CASGFGPLTDTQYF.

A few counts support this clonotype. The gene calls are TRBV7-9 and TRBJ1-1; no firm D call. The CDR3 covers 15 residues. Trimming pared 5 bases from V and 1 base from J, leaving 14 bases between. Germline CDR1 and CDR2: SEHNR and FQNEAQ (reference sequence). The chain's CDR3 is CASSNARETNTEAFF. The DNA of the CDR3 is TGTGCCAGCAGCAATGCCCGGGAGACGAACACTGAAGCTTTCTTT.

This clonotype came up many times. J is TRBJ1-1 and V is TRBV20-1, with 9 nucleotides matching TRBD1. Germline trimming cut 8 bases from V and 10 bases from J; bases unmatched to any gene: 5. CDR1 DFQATT and CDR2 SNEGSKA come from the germline V gene (reference sequence). The CDR3 is 10 amino acids. The CDR3 DNA follows: TGCAGTAGACAGGGGGAGCGAGCTTTCTTT. This translates into CSRQGERAFF.

The sample holds many counts of this clonotype. CDR3 sequence reads: CASSQDDLAGGEQFF. CDR3 sequence (DNA): TGTGCCAGCAGCCAAGATGACCTAGCGGGGGGTGAGCAGTTCTTC. The chain uses TRBV3-1 and TRBJ2-1, with 11 bases aligning to TRBD2. V dropped 0 bases and J dropped 9; count of bases not matched to a gene: 4. Germline CDR1 is LGHDT and CDR2 is YNNKEL (reference sequence). The CDR3 is made up of 15 amino acids.

This clonotype was counted ten times or more. This sequence joins TRBV28 and TRBJ1-2; possible D gene TRBD1, 5 bases. Between the trimmed V and J ends, which lost 5 bases and 6 bases, there was a span of 16 bases. The CDR3 is 14 residues long. Per the germline V gene, CDR1 is MDHEN and CDR2 is SYDVKM. The CDR3 region is CASSLPGRVNGYTF. In DNA form, the CDR3 reads TGTGCCAGCAGTCTACCCGGCAGGGTAAATGGCTACACCTTC.

The table lists this clonotype with a few counts. This rearrangement joins TRBV27 to TRBJ2-2; either TRBD1 or TRBD2 may supply D (5 bases each). Germline loops: CDR1 MNHEY, CDR2 SMNVEV (reference sequence). This CDR3 has 16 residues. With 6 bases removed from V and 1 base from J, the gap between germline ends came to 15 bases. The CDR3 coding sequence is TGTGCCAGCAGCCGACCGGGACGGTTGAACACCGGGGAGCTGTTTTTT. This translates into CASSRPGRLNTGELFF.

This clonotype was observed many times. V is TRBV30 and J is TRBJ2-1; D gene unclear. Germline assignment: CDR1 GTSNPN and CDR2 SVGIG (reference sequence). The CDR3 has 13 residues. The germline V and J ends were trimmed by 1 base and 10 bases, with 14 bases remaining between them. Written as DNA, the CDR3 is TGTGCCTGGAGTGCGTCCGGATCCCAGGAGCAGTTCTTC. Translated: CAWSASGSQEQFF.

The chain links TRBV5-1 to TRBJ1-5; no firm D call. This CDR3 comprises 14 residues. Germline V gives CDR1 SGHRS, CDR2 YFSETQ. V was cut by 0 bases and J by 6 bases, with 10 bases left in between. This CDR3 is CASSLDPGPQPQHF. DNA of the CDR3: TGCGCCAGCAGCTTGGATCCGGGTCCTCAGCCCCAGCATTTT.

This clonotype was observed at least ten times. This chain joins TRBV6-1 and TRBJ2-5; the match to TRBD2 covers 7 bases. The CDR3 totals 15 residues. J was trimmed by 5 bases and V by 6 bases; bases with no gene match: 12. The V gene's germline CDR1 is MNHNS and CDR2 SASEGT. Here the CDR3 reads CASRVSGSRGETQYF. CDR3 in DNA: TGTGCCAGCAGAGTGAGCGGGTCGCGGGGGGAGACCCAGTACTTC.

This clonotype was seen repeatedly, ten times or more. The J gene is TRBJ1-1, the V gene TRBV3-1; D is possibly TRBD1 (6 bases). The V gene's germline CDR1 is LGHDT and CDR2 YNNKEL (reference sequence). This CDR3 contains 13 residues. V lost 5 bases to trimming and J lost 6 bases, with 13 bases between them. CDR3 protein: CASSNTGTPEAFF. The CDR3 nucleotides read TGTGCCAGCAGCAACACCGGGACACCTGAAGCTTTCTTT.

This clonotype showed up many times. A read error is possible here, since a much larger clone lies one base away. This chain connects TRBV28 to TRBJ2-7, with TRBD1 identical over 9 bases. This CDR3 contains 15 residues. Germline assignment: CDR1 MDHEN and CDR2 SYDVKM. CDR3 nucleotides: TGTGCCAGCAGCGGGCCGGGACAGGGCTCCTGCGAGCAGTACTTC. This codes for CASSGPGQGSCEQYF.